Sequencing of this T cell receptor (beta chain) was carried out in a study of shared clonotypes between healthy human individuals. Overall study findings and caveats: The sole specimen, blood, was sampled, and tissue repertoires likely differ. A handful of donors shared around 5% of their naive CD4 clonotypes. All-four-donor shared clonotypes had higher generation probabilities than non-shared clonotypes did.

V dropped 4 bases and J dropped 3 bases, with 17 bases sitting between them. The CDR3 consists of 16 residues. Germline V CDR1 and CDR2: SGHRS, YFSETQ. This clone has a count of ten or more. Its antigen remains unknown. Method: immunoSEQ multiplex PCR; TCRdb's copy keeps in-frame clones and lacks some. The data contain roughly 640,000 clones, under 80% of them singletons. Sequencing input: memory CD4+ T cells sorted from blood. Subset in this sample: CD45RA-negative fraction. The chain links TRBV5-1 to TRBJ2-1; D gene uncertain. The clonotype comes from a woman in her twenties or thirties in good health. CDR3 sequence: CASSLRWGVSYNEQFF. The DNA for the CDR3 is TGCGCCAGCAGCCTACGTTGGGGTGTGAGCTACAATGAGCAGTTCTTC.